The clone carrying this TCR beta chain was picked up many times. V was cut by 6 bases and J by 4 bases, with 16 bases left in between. Germline V CDR1 and CDR2: MNHEY, SVGEGT. This CDR3 is built from 14 residues. Template came from bulk tumor genomic DNA, at about 650 ng per sample. Several widely spaced biopsies per primary tumor were taken during surgery. Untreated, newly diagnosed non-small cell lung cancer patients underwent curative surgery. These data originate in a study of immune heterogeneity within non-small cell lung tumors. It was with 32 V and 13 J primers that multiplex PCR amplified TCR beta CDR3. TCRdb re-called the multiplex PCR reads with MiXCR, one entry per CDR3 protein. Of about 22,000 distinct CDR3 sequences in the sample, 27% were seen once.

The sequencing input was lung tumor tissue. The rearrangement uses TRBV6-2 or TRBV6-3 and TRBJ2-7; D might be TRBD1 (6 bases). This TCR came from a middle-aged man with non-small cell lung cancer. In DNA, the CDR3 is TGTGCCAGCAGCGACCGCAGGGGCGGGTACGAGCAGTACTTC. This codes for CASSDRRGGYEQYF.